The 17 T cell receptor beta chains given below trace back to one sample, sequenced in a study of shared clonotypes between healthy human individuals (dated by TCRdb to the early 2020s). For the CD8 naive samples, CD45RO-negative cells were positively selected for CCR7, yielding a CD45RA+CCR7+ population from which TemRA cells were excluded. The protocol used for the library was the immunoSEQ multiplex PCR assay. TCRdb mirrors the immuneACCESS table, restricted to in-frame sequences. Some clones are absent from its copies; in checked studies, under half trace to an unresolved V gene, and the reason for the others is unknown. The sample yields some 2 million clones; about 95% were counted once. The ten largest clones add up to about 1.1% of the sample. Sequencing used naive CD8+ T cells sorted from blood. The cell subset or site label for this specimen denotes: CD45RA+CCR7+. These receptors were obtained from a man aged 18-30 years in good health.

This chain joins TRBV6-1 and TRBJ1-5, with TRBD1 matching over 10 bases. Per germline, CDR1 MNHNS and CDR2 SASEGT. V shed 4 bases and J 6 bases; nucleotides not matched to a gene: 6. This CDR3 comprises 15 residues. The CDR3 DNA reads TGTGCCAGCAGTGTCCAAGACAGGGGGCCTCAGCCCCAGCATTTT. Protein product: CASSVQDRGPQPQHF.

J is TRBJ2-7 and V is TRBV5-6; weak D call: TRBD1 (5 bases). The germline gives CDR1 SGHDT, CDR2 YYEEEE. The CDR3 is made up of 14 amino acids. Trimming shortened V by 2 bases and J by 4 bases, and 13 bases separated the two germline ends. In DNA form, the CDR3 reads TGTGCCAGCAGCTTTCATGGGGCCAAATACGAGCAGTACTTC. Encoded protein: CASSFHGAKYEQYF.

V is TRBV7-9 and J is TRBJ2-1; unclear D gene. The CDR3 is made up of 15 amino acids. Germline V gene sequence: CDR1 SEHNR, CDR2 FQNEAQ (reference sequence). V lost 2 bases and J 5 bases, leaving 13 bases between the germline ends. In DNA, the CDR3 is TGTGCCAGCAGCTTAAATAGGGTAGCCGACAATGAGCAGTTCTTC. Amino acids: CASSLNRVADNEQFF.

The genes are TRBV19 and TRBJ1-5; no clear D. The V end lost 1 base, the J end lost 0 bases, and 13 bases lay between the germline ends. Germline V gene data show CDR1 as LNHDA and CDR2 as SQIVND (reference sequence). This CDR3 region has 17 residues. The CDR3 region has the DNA TGTGCCAGTAGTATAGTCGCCTCGCCCGATAGCAATCAGCCCCAGCATTTT. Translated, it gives CASSIVASPDSNQPQHF.

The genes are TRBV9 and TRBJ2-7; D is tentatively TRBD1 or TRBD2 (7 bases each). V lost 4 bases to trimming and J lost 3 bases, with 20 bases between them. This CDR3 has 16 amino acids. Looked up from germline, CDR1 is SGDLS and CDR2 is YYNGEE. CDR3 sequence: CASSPTPQGGVYEQYF. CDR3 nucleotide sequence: TGTGCCAGCAGCCCCACCCCCCAGGGGGGGGTCTACGAGCAGTACTTC. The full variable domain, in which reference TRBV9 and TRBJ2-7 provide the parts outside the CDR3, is DSGVTQTPKHLITATGQRVTLRCSPRSGDLSVYWYQQSLDQGLQFLIQYYNGEERAKGNILERFSAQQFPDLHSELNLSSLELGDSALYFCASSPTPQGGVYEQYFGPGTRLTVT.

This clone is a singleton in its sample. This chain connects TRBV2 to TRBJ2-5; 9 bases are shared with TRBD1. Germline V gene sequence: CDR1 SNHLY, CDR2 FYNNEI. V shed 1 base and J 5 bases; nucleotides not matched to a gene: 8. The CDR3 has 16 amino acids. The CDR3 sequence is CASSEVGQGIKETQYF. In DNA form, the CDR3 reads TGTGCCAGCAGTGAAGTGGGACAGGGCATTAAGGAGACCCAGTACTTC.

The CDR3 is CASSDTADYGYTF. Here the CDR3 DNA reads TGTGCCAGCAGTGATACGGCGGACTATGGCTACACCTTC. The V call is TRBV9, the J call TRBJ1-2; no clear D gene. The CDR3 runs to 13 residues. V was shortened by 5 bases and J by 3 bases, with 11 bases between the two germline ends. Germline V gene data show CDR1 as SGDLS and CDR2 as YYNGEE.

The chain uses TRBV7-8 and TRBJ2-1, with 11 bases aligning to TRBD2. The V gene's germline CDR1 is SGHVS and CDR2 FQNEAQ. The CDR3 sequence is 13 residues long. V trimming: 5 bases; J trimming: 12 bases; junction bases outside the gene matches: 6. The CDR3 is CASSAGLAGWQFF. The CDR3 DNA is TGTGCCAGCAGCGCCGGACTAGCGGGCTGGCAGTTCTTC.

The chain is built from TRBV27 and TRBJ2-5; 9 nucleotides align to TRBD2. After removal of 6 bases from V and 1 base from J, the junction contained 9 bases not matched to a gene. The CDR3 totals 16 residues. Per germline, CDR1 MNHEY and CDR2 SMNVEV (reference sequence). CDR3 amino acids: CASRVTSGTIQETQYF. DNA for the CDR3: TGTGCCAGCAGGGTGACTAGCGGAACTATCCAAGAGACCCAGTACTTC.

The CDR3 DNA follows: TGTGCCAGCAGTTTGGGGGACAGGTCCTACGAGCAGTACTTC. Residues: CASSLGDRSYEQYF. The chain links TRBV28 to TRBJ2-7, with TRBD1 matching 8 bases. The ends lost 3 bases at V and 1 base at J; junction bases unmatched: 2. Germline V gives CDR1 MDHEN, CDR2 SYDVKM. The CDR3 has 14 amino acids. Combining the CDR3 with reference TRBV28 and TRBJ2-7 gives the whole variable domain DVKVTQSSRYLVKRTGEKVFLECVQDMDHENMFWYRQDPGLGLRLIYFSYDVKMKEKGDIPEGYSVSREKKERFSLILESASTNQTSMYLCASSLGDRSYEQYFGPGTRLTVT.

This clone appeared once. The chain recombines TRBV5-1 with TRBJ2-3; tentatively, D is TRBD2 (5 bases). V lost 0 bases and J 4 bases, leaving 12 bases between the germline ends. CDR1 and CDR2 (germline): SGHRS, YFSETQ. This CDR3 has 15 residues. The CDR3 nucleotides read TGCGCCAGCAGCTTGGAATCTGGACTCCCAGATACGCAGTATTTT. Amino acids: CASSLESGLPDTQYF.

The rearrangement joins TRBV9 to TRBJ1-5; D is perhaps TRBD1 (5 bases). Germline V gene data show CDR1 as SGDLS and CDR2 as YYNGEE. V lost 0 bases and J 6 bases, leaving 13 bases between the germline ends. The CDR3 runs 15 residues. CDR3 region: CASSVDGQGSQPQHF. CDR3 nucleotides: TGTGCCAGCAGCGTAGATGGGCAGGGTAGTCAGCCCCAGCATTTT.

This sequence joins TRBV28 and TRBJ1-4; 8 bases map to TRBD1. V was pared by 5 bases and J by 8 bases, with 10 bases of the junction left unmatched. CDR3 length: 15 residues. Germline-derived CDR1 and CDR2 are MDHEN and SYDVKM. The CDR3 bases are TGTGCCAGCAGTCTAAGACAGGGGTGGGAAGAAAAACTGTTTTTT. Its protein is CASSLRQGWEEKLFF.

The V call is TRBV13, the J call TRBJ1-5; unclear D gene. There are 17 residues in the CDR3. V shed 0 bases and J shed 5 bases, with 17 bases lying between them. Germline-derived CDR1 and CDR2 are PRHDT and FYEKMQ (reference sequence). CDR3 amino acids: CASSLGPPGGSDQPQHF. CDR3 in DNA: TGTGCCAGCAGCTTAGGCCCCCCGGGTGGCTCGGATCAGCCCCAGCATTTT.

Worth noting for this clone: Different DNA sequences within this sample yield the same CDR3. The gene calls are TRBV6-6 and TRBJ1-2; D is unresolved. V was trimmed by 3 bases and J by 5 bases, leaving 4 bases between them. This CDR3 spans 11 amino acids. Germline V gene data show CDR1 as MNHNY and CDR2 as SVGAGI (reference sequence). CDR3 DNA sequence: TGTGCCAGCAGTTATTTGTATGGCTACACCTTC. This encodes CASSYLYGYTF.

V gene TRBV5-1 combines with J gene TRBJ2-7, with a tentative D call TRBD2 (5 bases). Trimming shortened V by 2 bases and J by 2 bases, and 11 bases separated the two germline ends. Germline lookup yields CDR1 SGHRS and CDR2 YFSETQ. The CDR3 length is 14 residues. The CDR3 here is CASSLLGIAYEQYF. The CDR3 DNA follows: TGCGCCAGCAGCTTACTAGGGATTGCCTACGAGCAGTACTTC. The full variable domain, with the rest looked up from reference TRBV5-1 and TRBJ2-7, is KAGVTQTPRYLIKTRGQQVTLSCSPISGHRSVSWYQQTPGQGLQFLFEYFSETQRNKGNFPGRFSGRQFSNSRSEMNVSTLELGDSALYLCASSLLGIAYEQYFGPGTRLTVT.

CDR3 loop: CASSPSRGAAENEQYF. For the CDR3, the DNA is TGTGCCAGCAGTCCCTCCCGGGGGGCAGCGGAGAACGAGCAGTACTTC. The V gene is TRBV27, the J gene TRBJ2-7, with D tentatively TRBD2 (7 bases). Trimming left V 5 bases short and J 5 bases short, with 22 bases between. This CDR3 spans 16 amino acids. Germline V lookup: CDR1 MNHEY, CDR2 SMNVEV (reference sequence).